The present entry profiles one T cell receptor beta chain with its context. The source of the sample is a study of blood T cell repertoires in COVID-19. Across the whole study: Some COVID-19 samples were acute and others convalescent; all came from the United States, Italy and Spain. From T cells, B-cell-depleted T cells, or PBMCs came the material, which was cDNA or gDNA.

This table comes from immunoSEQ multiplex PCR, and its TCRdb copy is limited to in-frame clones, with some not included. The sample records roughly 200,000 clones, about 83% being singletons. The V and J ends lost 2 bases and 3 bases respectively, with 11 bases between them. Germline CDR1 is SGHTA and CDR2 is FQGNSA. The CDR3 runs 15 residues. The sample was PBMCs or T cells enriched from blood (not recorded which). This clonotype was obtained from a woman in her 30s who had recovered from COVID-19. J is TRBJ1-5 and V is TRBV7-2; weak D call: TRBD1 (6 bases). CDR3 loop: CASSLTGQLNQPQHF. The CDR3 nucleotides read TGTGCCAGCAGCTTAACTGGACAGCTCAATCAGCCCCAGCATTTT.